The 4 T cell receptor beta chains in this list originate from one sample, sequenced in a study of T cells in Graves' hyperthyroidism and ophthalmopathy. The TCR beta CDR3 regions underwent amplification using RNA transcripts as the source. An initial round of RT-PCR targeting the TCR CDR3 relied on the HTBI primer set. One entry per CDR3 protein results from TCRdb running MiXCR on the multiplex PCR reads. The table has approximately 560,000 distinct CDR3 sequences, 46% seen once. Material for sequencing was peripheral blood or thyroid tissue (not recorded which). All receptors come from a woman aged 18-35 years with Graves' hyperthyroidism.

The V and J genes are TRBV10-3 and TRBJ2-2, with D perhaps matching TRBD1 or TRBD2 (5 bases each). This CDR3 comprises 15 residues. V was pared by 7 bases and J by 3 bases, with 15 bases between. CDR1 and CDR2 (germline): ENHRY, SYGVKD. The CDR3 nucleotides read TGTGCCATCACCGAGGGGAAGGTGGACACCGGGGAGCTGTTTTTT. It translates to CAITEGKVDTGELFF.

This chain links TRBV7-3 with TRBJ2-7; TRBD2 might be the D (6 bases). CDR1 SGHTA and CDR2 FQGTGA come from the germline V gene. The V end lost 4 bases, the J end lost 6 bases, and 16 bases lay between the germline ends. The CDR3 contains 14 residues. The CDR3, as DNA: TGTGCCAGCAGCTCCCTACCCACCGGGGGCGAGCAGTACTTC. It codes for CASSSLPTGGEQYF.

The chain links TRBV10-3 to TRBJ2-6, with D possibly matching TRBD1 (5 bases). This CDR3 is 16 amino acids long. Germline lookup yields CDR1 ENHRY and CDR2 SYGVKD. Trimming pared 5 bases from V and 2 bases from J, leaving 13 bases between. The CDR3 region is CAISSSGRAGANVLTF. The CDR3 DNA follows: TGTGCCATCAGTTCCTCGGGCAGGGCTGGGGCCAACGTCCTGACTTTC.

This chain uses TRBV11-3 with TRBJ2-5; possible D gene TRBD2, 6 bases. The germline CDR1 and CDR2 sequences are SGHNT and YENEEA. The ends were cut back, 6 bases at V and 3 bases at J, with 23 bases in the middle. The length of the CDR3 is 17 residues. The chain's CDR3 is CASSFFFFSGAKETQYF. CDR3 nucleotide sequence: TGTGCCAGCAGTTTTTTTTTCTTTAGCGGAGCCAAAGAGACCCAGTACTTC.